This T cell receptor (beta chain) stems from a study of blood T cell repertoires in COVID-19. The overall study: T cells, B-cell-depleted T cells, or PBMCs supplied cDNA or gDNA.

Sequenced by immunoSEQ multiplex PCR; TCRdb stores in-frame clones only, minus some. This table holds roughly 81,000 clones, approximately 91% found once. The CDR3 spans 15 residues. J lost 7 bases, V lost 1 base, and 5 bases had no gene match. Per the germline V gene, CDR1 is SNHLY and CDR2 is FYNNEI. The rearrangement links TRBV2 to TRBJ1-2, with TRBD1 identical over 11 bases. Material for sequencing was peripheral blood. The receptor comes from a man in his sixties or seventies with active or convalescent COVID-19. CDR3 sequence: CASSEERTGGFGYTF. The CDR3 region has the DNA TGTGCCAGCAGTGAAGAGAGGACAGGGGGCTTTGGCTACACCTTC.